Reported below is one T cell receptor (beta chain). The data were obtained in a study of blood T cell repertoires in COVID-19. Study-wide context: From T cells, B-cell-depleted T cells, or PBMCs came the material, which was cDNA or gDNA.

This CDR3 has 16 amino acids. CDR1 is SGHNT and CDR2 is YYREEE in the germline V gene (reference sequence). V lost 4 bases and J lost 5; bases outside the gene matches: 9. In the original analysis: Estimates of nucleated cell counts were drawn from the amplification of reference gene primers. Sequencing used immunoSEQ multiplex PCR; TCRdb keeps in-frame clones, though not all of them. V and J calls plus clone size are reproduced from that table; the DNA served to infer D and trimming. Among about 200,000 clones listed, around nine tenths were seen once. Patients of the Seattle cohort, enrolled during active infection, were followed longitudinally.

This chain connects TRBV5-4 to TRBJ2-5, with TRBD2 matching over 12 bases. This TCR was sampled from a middle-aged man with COVID-19, enrolled during active disease. Sequenced input: peripheral blood. CDR3 protein: CASSLAGGRLPETQYF. CDR3 nucleotides: TGTGCCAGCAGCCTAGCGGGGGGGCGTTTACCGGAGACCCAGTACTTC.